The 8 T cell receptor beta chains listed next were all sequenced from one sample in a study of CD8+CD57+ T cells in acquired aplastic anemia. Genomic DNA, serving as template, underwent TCR beta VDJ and CDR3 profiling. MiXCR was run by TCRdb on the reads, yielding one entry per CDR3 protein. The sample includes about 160,000 distinct CDR3 sequences, approximately 44% of them seen just once. The source material was sorted CD4+, CD8+, or CD8+CD57+ T cells (not recorded which) from PBMCs. The receptors stem from a human donor in good health.

There are many counts of this clonotype. CDR3 residues: CAISESPLDTQYF. The CDR3 nucleotides are TGTGCCATCAGTGAGAGTCCCCTCGATACGCAGTATTTT. The chain combines TRBV10-3 with TRBJ2-3; D unresolved. The length of the CDR3 is 13 residues. CDR1 ENHRY and CDR2 SYGVKD come from the germline V gene. Trimming removed 2 bases from V and 6 bases from J, with 9 bases in between.

The rearrangement links TRBV29-1 to TRBJ2-1; tentative D call: TRBD2 (5 bases). V was pared by 3 bases and J by 0 bases, with 9 bases between. The CDR3 length is 14 residues. Germline V CDR1 and CDR2: SQVTM, ANQGSEA. The chain's CDR3 is CSVEFGDSYNEQFF. The CDR3 nucleotides read TGCAGCGTTGAGTTCGGGGACTCCTACAATGAGCAGTTCTTC.

This clonotype was counted ten times or more. This chain connects TRBV2 to TRBJ2-2; D call uncertain. V was shortened by 2 bases and J by 0 bases, with 7 bases between the two germline ends. The CDR3 length is 15 residues. Germline V gene sequence: CDR1 SNHLY, CDR2 FYNNEI. The CDR3 coding sequence is TGTGCCAGCAGTGAACAGGTTACGAACACCGGGGAGCTGTTTTTT. It is translated as CASSEQVTNTGELFF.

The chain couples TRBV12-3 or TRBV12-4 to TRBJ1-3; D gene unclear. V was trimmed by 2 bases and J by 8 bases, leaving 16 bases between them. The CDR3 length is 15 residues. The CDR3 DNA sequence: TGTGCCAGCAGTTTATCACGACACCAGGAAGACACCATATATTTT. This encodes CASSLSRHQEDTIYF.

This clonotype was observed at least ten times. The V call is TRBV7-2, the J call TRBJ2-1; the match to TRBD2 covers 10 bases. From germline, CDR1 is SGHTA and CDR2 FQGNSA. CDR3 length: 17 amino acids. After removal of 4 bases from V and 2 bases from J, the junction contained 8 bases not matched to a gene. The CDR3 loop is CASSSDSGRSPYNEQFF. The CDR3 DNA sequence: TGTGCCAGCAGCTCGGATAGCGGGAGGTCCCCCTACAATGAGCAGTTCTTC.

The rearrangement joins TRBV10-1 to TRBJ1-1; no clear D gene. The V end was cut by 4 bases, the J end by 6 bases, with 12 bases between. This CDR3 region has 13 residues. Germline V gene data show CDR1 as WNHNN and CDR2 as SYGVQD (reference sequence). The CDR3 loop is CASSVMGQAEAFF. CDR3 DNA: TGCGCCAGCAGTGTTATGGGCCAGGCTGAAGCTTTCTTT.

This chain uses TRBV2 with TRBJ2-5; D is possibly TRBD2 (6 bases). Trimming shortened V by 6 bases and J by 5 bases, and 13 bases separated the two germline ends. The CDR3 is made up of 13 amino acids. Germline assignment: CDR1 SNHLY and CDR2 FYNNEI. CDR3 bases: TGTGCCAGCAGCCAACTAGCTTCTGAGACCCAGTACTTC. Translated, it gives CASSQLASETQYF.

This clonotype was seen at least ten times. J is TRBJ1-3 and V is TRBV4-1, with D hard to call. Trimming removed 1 base at V and 0 bases at J, with 16 bases between. Germline lookup yields CDR1 MGHRA and CDR2 YSYEKL. The CDR3 is 18 residues long. The CDR3 DNA reads as TGCGCCAGCAGCCAAGGGTTGGTGAAGGGCCACTCTGGAAACACCATATATTTT. It translates to CASSQGLVKGHSGNTIYF.